The sequence of this T cell receptor (beta chain) was determined in a study of T cell responses to AZD1222 COVID-19 vaccine. This CDR3 is built from 12 residues. Germline assignment: CDR1 SGHNT and CDR2 YYREEE (reference sequence). Trimming cost V 2 bases and J 8 bases, with 7 bases left between them. General study points: Donors were largely white British and mainly female; clonal diversity was possibly underestimated. Baseline serology detected seropositivity in only 5 or 6 AZD1222 recipients. Vaccination with two AZD1222 doses was followed by a rise in Spike-specific TCR breadth and depth. Spike regions recognized by vaccine-associated CD4 TCRs spanned the protein, led by 160-218 and 743-854.

Note on this clone: Antigen specificity is unknown.

TCRdb keeps only in-frame clones here, not all; method: immunoSEQ multiplex PCR. This sample yields 150,000 to 170,000 clones, of which 86% are seen a single time; approximately 5.1% belongs to the top ten. The sample was peripheral blood, taken on day 0 of MenACWY control vaccination. This clonotype was sampled from an adult in good health. The rearrangement links TRBV5-4 to TRBJ1-4; D might be TRBD1 (6 bases). CDR3 loop: CASSFDREKLFF. The CDR3 nucleotides read TGTGCCAGCAGCTTCGACAGGGAAAAACTGTTTTTT.